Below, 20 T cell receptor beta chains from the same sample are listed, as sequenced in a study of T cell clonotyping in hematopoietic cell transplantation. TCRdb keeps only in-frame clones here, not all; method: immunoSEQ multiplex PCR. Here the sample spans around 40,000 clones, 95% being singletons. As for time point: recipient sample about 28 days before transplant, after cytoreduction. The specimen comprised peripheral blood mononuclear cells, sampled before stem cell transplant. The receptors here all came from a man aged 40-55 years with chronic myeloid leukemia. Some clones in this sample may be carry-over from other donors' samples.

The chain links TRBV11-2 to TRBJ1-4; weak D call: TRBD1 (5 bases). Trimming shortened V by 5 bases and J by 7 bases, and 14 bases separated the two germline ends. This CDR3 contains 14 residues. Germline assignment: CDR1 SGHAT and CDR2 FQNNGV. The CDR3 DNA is TGTGCCAGCAGCGCGGGGCCTCAAAGTGAAAAACTGTTTTTT. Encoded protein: CASSAGPQSEKLFF.

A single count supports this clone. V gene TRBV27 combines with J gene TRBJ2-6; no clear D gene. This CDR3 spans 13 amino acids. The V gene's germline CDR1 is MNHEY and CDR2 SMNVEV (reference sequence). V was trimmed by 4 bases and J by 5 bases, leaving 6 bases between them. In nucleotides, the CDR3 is TGTGCCAGCAGTTGGGATCGGGCCAACGTCCTGACTTTC. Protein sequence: CASSWDRANVLTF.

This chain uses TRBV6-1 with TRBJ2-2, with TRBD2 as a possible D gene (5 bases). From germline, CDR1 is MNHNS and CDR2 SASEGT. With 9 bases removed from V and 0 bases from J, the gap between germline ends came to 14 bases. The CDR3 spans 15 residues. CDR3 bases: TGTGCCAGTGGGTACGGGGTCGCGAACACCGGGGAGCTGTTTTTT. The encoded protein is CASGYGVANTGELFF.

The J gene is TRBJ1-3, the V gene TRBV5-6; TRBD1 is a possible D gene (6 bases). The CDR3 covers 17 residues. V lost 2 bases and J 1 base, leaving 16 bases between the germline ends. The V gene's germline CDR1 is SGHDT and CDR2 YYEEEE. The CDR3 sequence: CASSLLRDTVSGNTIYF. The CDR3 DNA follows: TGTGCCAGCAGCTTATTAAGGGACACCGTATCTGGAAACACCATATATTTT. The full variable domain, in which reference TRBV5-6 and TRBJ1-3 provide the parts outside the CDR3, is DAGVTQSPTHLIKTRGQQVTLRCSPKSGHDTVSWYQQALGQGPQFIFQYYEEEERQRGNFPDRFSGHQFPNYSSELNVNALLLGDSALYLCASSLLRDTVSGNTIYFGEGSWLTVV.

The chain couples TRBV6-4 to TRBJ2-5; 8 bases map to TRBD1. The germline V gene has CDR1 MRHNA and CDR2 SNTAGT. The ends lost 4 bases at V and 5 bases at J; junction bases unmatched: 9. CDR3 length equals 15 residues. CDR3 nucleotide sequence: TGTGCCAGCAGTGGAGGACAGGGTGGTGGGGAGACCCAGTACTTC. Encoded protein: CASSGGQGGGETQYF.

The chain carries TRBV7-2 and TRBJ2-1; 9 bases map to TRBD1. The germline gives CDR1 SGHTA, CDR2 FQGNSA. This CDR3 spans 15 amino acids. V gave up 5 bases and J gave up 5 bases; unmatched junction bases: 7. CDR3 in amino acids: CASSRNGQGHNEQFF. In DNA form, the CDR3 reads TGTGCCAGCAGCCGTAACGGACAGGGGCACAATGAGCAGTTCTTC.

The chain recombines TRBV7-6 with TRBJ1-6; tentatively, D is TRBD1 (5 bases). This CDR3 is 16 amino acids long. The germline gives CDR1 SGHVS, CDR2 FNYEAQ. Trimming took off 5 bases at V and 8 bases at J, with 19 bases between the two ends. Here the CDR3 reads CASSLTGDPADSPLHF. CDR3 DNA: TGTGCCAGCAGCCTCACTGGGGACCCTGCTGATTCACCCCTCCACTTT.

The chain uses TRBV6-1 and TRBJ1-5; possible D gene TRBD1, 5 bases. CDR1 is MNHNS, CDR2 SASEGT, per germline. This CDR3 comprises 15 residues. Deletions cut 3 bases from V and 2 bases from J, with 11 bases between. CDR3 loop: CASSERPGGNQPQHF. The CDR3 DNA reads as TGTGCCAGCAGTGAGAGACCGGGGGGCAATCAGCCCCAGCATTTT.

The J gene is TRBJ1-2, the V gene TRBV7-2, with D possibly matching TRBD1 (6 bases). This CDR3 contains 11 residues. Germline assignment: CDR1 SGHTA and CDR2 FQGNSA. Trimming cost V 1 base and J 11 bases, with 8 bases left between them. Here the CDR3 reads CASSLVGTYTF. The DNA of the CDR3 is TGTGCCAGCAGCTTAGTCGGGACATACACCTTC.

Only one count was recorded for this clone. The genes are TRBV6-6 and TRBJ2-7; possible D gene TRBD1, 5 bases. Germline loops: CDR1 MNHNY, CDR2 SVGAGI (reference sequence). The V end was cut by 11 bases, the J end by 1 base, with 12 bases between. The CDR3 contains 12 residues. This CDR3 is CASTGSSYEQYF. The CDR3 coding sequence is TGTGCCTCAACAGGATCTTCCTACGAGCAGTACTTC.

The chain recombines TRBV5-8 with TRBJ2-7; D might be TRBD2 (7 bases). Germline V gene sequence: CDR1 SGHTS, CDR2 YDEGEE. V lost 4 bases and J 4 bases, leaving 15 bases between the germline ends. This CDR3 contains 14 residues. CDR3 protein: CASSGAGARYEQYF. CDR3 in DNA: TGTGCCAGCAGCGGGGCGGGGGCGCGGTACGAGCAGTACTTC.

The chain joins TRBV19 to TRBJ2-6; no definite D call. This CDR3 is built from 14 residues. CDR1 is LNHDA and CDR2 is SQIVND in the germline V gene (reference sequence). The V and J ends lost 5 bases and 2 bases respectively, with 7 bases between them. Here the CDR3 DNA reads TGTGCCAGTAGTGTGATGGCTGGGGCCAACGTCCTGACTTTC. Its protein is CASSVMAGANVLTF. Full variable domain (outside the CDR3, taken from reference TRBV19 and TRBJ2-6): DGGITQSPKYLFRKEGQNVTLSCEQNLNHDAMYWYRQDPGQGLRLIYYSQIVNDFQKGDIAEGYSVSREKKESFPLTVTSAQKNPTAFYLCASSVMAGANVLTFGAGSRLTVL.

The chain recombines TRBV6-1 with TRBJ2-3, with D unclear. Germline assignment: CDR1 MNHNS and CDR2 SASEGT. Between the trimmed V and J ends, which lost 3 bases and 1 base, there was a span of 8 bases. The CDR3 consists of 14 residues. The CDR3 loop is CASSDEQRTDTQYF. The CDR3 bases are TGTGCCAGCAGTGACGAACAGCGCACAGATACGCAGTATTTT.

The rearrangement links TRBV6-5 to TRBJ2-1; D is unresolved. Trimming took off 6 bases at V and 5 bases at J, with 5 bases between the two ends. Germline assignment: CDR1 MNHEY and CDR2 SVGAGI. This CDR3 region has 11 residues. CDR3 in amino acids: CASRGNNEQFF. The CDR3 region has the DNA TGTGCCAGCAGAGGAAACAATGAGCAGTTCTTC.

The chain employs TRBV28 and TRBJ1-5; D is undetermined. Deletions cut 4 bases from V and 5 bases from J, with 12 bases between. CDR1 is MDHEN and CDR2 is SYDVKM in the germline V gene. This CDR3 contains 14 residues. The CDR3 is CASSSPGRYQPQHF. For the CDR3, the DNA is TGTGCCAGCAGTTCGCCCGGACGGTATCAGCCCCAGCATTTT.

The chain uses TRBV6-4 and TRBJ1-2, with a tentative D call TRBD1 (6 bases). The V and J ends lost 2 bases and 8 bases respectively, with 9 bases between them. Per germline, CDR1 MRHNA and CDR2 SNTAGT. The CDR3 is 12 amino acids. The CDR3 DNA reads TGTGCCAGCAGTGACAGGGGGATAGGCTACACCTTC. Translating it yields CASSDRGIGYTF.

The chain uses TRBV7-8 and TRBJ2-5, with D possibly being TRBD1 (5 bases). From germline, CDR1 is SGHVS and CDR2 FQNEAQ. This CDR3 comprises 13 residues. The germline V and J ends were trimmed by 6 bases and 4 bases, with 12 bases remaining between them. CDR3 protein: CASSPGLGETQYF. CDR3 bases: TGTGCCAGCAGTCCAGGGCTGGGAGAGACCCAGTACTTC.

The CDR3 DNA reads TGTGCCTGGAGAGGTGACAGGGTCGGCTATGGCTACACCTTC. It is translated as CAWRGDRVGYGYTF. This chain connects TRBV30 to TRBJ1-2; 7 positions match TRBD1. Germline V lookup: CDR1 GTSNPN, CDR2 SVGIG (reference sequence). J gave up 4 bases and V 3 bases, and 8 bases lay outside the gene matches. This CDR3 contains 14 residues.

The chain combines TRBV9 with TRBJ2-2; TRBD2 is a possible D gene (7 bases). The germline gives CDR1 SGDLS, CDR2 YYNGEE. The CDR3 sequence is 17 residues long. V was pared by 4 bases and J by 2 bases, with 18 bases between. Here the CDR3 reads CASSPRRGGGNTGELFF. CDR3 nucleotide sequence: TGTGCCAGCAGCCCCCGACGAGGGGGGGGCAACACCGGGGAGCTGTTTTTT.

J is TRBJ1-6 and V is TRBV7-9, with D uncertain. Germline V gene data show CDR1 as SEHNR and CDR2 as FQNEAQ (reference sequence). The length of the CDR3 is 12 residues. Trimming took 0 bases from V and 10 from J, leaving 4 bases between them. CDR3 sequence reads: CASSLAGSPLHF. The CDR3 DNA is TGTGCCAGCAGCTTAGCTGGCTCACCCCTCCACTTT.